This T cell receptor (beta chain) derives from a study of blood T cell repertoires in COVID-19 (dated by TCRdb to 2020 to 2022). Broadly, across the study: Samples covering the acute and convalescent phases of COVID-19 were provided by collaborators in the United States, Italy and Spain. The dataset comprised deeply sampled blood TCRbeta repertoires from subjects exposed to, actively infected with, or recovered from COVID-19. Samples were obtained from the ongoing ImmuneRACE study (first 160 participants) and from 1,200 or so subjects provided by 6 global collaborators. Where HLA class I and class II types were available, the types were taken from metadata supplied by the sample provider, not from assay-based typing. The repertoires were released in a freely available public database intended as a resource for research on the immune response to SARS-CoV-2. The prospective study material was composed of cDNA or gDNA derived from T cells, B-cell-depleted T cells, or PBMCs. Sample metadata almost always included a de-identified subject ID, COVID-19 status, age in years and sex. What the study reported, not specific to this receptor: The quantity of clinical and demographic metadata differed by source and by participant and was supplied without curation.

Between the V and J ends, shortened by 4 bases and 0 bases respectively, the junction contains 8 bases. Inclusive of the bounding cysteine and phenylalanine, the CDR3 is 14 residues long. Only the CDR3 region is kept as DNA, spanning 42 bases read in frame from base 1. CDR1 KGHDR and CDR2 SFDVKD are derived from the germline V gene. Collaborating institutions collected whole blood in K2EDTA tubes following their own protocols. For TCRbeta analysis, collaborators shipped samples as frozen whole blood, isolated PBMCs, or DNA extracted from either of those sample types. TCRbeta CDR3 regions were amplified from genomic DNA using the immunoSEQ Assay, a bias-controlled multiplex PCR. The original pipeline was this. The number of nucleated cells in each sample was estimated from the amplification of reference gene primers within the assay. Sequence reads were collapsed and filtered to measure the absolute abundance of every unique TCRbeta CDR3 rearrangement. Productive Simpson clonality was computed per sample as the square root of Simpson's diversity index over productive rearrangements. TCRdb stores this immuneACCESS table with in-frame sequences only. Part of the clones is absent; in the studies checked, under half of the shortfall reflects unresolved V genes, and no reason is known for the rest. Clonal size and the V and J genes are those of that table, whereas D and trimming came from the DNA. For this sample there are 140,000 or so clones; approximately 89% appear just once. The ten largest clones add up to about 11% of the sample.

To note about this clone: Its cognate antigen has yet to be identified. Per-base qualities were not stored, and no clone one base away is much larger.

The chain joins TRBV24-1 to TRBJ1-2, with the D gene uncertain. This receptor was identified in a man in his sixties with active or convalescent COVID-19. The sequencing input was peripheral blood. The DNA sequence is given as TGTGCCACCAGTGACCCCCGGGCTAACTATGGCTACACCTTC. Its coded protein is CATSDPRANYGYTF.